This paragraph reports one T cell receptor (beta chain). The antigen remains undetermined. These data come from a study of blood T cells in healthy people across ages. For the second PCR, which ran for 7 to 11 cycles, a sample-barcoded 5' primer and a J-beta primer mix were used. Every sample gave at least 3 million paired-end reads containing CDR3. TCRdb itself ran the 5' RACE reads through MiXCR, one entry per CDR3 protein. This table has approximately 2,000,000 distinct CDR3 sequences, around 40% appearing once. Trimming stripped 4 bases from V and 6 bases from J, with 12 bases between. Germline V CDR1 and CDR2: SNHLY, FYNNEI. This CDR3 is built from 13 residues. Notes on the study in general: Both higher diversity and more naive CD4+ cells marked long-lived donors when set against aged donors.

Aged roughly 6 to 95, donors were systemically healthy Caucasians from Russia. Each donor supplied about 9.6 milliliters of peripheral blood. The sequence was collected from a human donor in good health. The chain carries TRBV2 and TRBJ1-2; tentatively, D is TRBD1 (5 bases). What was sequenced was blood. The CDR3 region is CASSVVRADGYTF. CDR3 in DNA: TGTGCCAGCAGTGTTGTCAGGGCGGATGGCTACACCTTC.